The sequence of this T cell receptor (beta chain) was determined in a study of T cell responses to AZD1222 COVID-19 vaccine. Study results and caveats: Spike-specific TCR breadth and depth rose after two AZD1222 doses. After the peak T cell response, and only then, were repertoires sampled. Spike-spanning, vaccine-associated CD4 TCRs were dominant at 160-218 and 743-854.

The length of the CDR3 is 12 residues. Trimming pared 11 bases from V and 2 bases from J, leaving 13 bases between. Germline V gene lookup returns CDR1 MDHEN and CDR2 SYDVKM. Produced via immunoSEQ multiplex PCR; TCRdb's table is partial and in-frame only. This sample has under 150,000 clones, with 80% to 90% found just once. As regards this clone: Its antigen remains unknown.

The sequence derives from an adult in good health. The starting material was peripheral blood, obtained on day 0 of AZD1222 vaccination. The chain combines TRBV28 with TRBJ2-7; D may be TRBD1 or TRBD2 (6 bases each). The CDR3 nucleotides are TGTGCCGTCTGGGGGGCCACCTACGAGCAGTACTTC. It is translated as CAVWGATYEQYF.